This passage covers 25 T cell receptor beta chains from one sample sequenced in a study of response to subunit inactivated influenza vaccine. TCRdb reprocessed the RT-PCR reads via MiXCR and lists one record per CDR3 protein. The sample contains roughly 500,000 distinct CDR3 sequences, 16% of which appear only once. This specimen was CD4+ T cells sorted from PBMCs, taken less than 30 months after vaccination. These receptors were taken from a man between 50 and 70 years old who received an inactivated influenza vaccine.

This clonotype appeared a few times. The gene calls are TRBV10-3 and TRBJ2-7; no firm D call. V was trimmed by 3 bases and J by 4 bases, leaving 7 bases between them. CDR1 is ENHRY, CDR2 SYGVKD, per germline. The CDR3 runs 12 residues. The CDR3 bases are TGTGCCATCAGTGAACTAAAGTACGAGCAGTACTTC. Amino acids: CAISELKYEQYF.

This CDR3 is CASSPRGRPYEQYF. Written as DNA, the CDR3 is TGTGCCAGCAGCCCCCGGGGTAGGCCGTACGAGCAGTACTTC. The chain links TRBV12-3 or TRBV12-4 to TRBJ2-7; TRBD2 might be the D (5 bases). The CDR3 has 14 residues. Deletions cut 6 bases from V and 4 bases from J, with 16 bases between.

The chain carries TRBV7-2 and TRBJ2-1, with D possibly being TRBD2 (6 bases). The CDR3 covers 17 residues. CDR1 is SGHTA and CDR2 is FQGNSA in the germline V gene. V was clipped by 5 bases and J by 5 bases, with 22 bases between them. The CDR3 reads CASSPLGRVAAHNEQFF. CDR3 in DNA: TGTGCCAGCAGCCCCTTGGGAAGGGTAGCGGCGCACAATGAGCAGTTCTTC. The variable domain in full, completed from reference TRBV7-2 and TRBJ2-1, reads GAGVSQSPSNKVTEKGKDVELRCDPISGHTALYWYRQSLGQGLEFLIYFQGNSAPDKSGLPSDRFSAERTGGSVSTLTIQRTQQEDSAVYLCASSPLGRVAAHNEQFFGPGTRLTVL.

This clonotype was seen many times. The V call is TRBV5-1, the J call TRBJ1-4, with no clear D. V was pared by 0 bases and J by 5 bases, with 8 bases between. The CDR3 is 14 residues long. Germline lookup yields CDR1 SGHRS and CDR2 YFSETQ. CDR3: CASSLGPGNEKLFF. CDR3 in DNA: TGCGCCAGCAGCTTGGGCCCTGGAAATGAAAAACTGTTTTTT. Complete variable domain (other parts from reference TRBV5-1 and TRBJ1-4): KAGVTQTPRYLIKTRGQQVTLSCSPISGHRSVSWYQQTPGQGLQFLFEYFSETQRNKGNFPGRFSGRQFSNSRSEMNVSTLELGDSALYLCASSLGPGNEKLFFGSGTQLSVL.

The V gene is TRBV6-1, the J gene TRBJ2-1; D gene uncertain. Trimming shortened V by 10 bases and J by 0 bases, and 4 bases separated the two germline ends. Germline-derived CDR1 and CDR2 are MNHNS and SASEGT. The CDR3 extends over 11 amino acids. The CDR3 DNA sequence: TGTGCCACCCGCTCCTACAATGAGCAGTTCTTC. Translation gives CATRSYNEQFF.

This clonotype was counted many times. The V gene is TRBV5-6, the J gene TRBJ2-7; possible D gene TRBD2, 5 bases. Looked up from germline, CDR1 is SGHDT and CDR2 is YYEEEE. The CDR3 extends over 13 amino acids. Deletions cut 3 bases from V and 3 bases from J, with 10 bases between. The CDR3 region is CASSWTGNYEQYF. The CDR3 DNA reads TGTGCCAGCAGCTGGACCGGGAACTACGAGCAGTACTTC.

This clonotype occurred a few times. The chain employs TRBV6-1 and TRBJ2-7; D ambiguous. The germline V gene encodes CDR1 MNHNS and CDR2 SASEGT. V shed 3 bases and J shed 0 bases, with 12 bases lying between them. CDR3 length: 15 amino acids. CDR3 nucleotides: TGTGCCAGCAGTGATGTGGCAGTCAGCTCCTACGAGCAGTACTTC. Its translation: CASSDVAVSSYEQYF.

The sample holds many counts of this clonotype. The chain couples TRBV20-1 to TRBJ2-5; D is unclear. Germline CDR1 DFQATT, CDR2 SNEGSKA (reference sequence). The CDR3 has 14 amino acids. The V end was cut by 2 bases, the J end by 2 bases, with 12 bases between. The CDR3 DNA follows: TGCAGTGCTAGACAGATCTTGGGGCAAGAGACCCAGTACTTC. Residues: CSARQILGQETQYF.

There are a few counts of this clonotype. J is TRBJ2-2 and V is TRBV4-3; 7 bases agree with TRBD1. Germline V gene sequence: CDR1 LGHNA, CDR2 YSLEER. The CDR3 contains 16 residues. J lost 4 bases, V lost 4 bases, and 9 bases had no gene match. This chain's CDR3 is CASSPGQVLSTGELFF. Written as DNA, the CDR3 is TGCGCCAGCAGCCCCGGACAGGTTCTTAGCACCGGGGAGCTGTTTTTT.

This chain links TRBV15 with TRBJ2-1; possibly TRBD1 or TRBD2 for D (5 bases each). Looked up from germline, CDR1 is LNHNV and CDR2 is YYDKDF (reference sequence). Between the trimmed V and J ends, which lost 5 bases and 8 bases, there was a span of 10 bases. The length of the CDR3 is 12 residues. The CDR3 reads CATSYVGDEQFF. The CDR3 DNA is TGTGCCACCAGCTACGTGGGGGATGAGCAGTTCTTC.

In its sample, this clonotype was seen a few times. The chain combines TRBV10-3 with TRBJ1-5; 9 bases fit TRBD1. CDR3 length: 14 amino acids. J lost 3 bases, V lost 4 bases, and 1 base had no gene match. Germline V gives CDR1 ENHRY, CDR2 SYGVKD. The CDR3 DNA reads TGTGCCATCAGTGGGGACAGGGCCAATCAGCCCCAGCATTTT. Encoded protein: CAISGDRANQPQHF.

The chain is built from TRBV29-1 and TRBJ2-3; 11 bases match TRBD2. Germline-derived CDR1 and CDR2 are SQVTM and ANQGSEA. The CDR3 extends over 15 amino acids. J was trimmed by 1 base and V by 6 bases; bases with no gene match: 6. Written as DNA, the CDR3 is TGCAGCGTGGTAGGGACTAGCGGTGGCACAGATACGCAGTATTTT. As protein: CSVVGTSGGTDTQYF.

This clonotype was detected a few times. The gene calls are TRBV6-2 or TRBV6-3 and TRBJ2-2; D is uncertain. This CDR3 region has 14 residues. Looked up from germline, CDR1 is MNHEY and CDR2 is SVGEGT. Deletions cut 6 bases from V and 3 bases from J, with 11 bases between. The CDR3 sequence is CASRTIGYTGELFF. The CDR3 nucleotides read TGTGCCAGCAGGACGATCGGGTACACCGGGGAGCTGTTTTTT.

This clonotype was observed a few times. The CDR3 coding sequence is TGTGCCAGCAGCTTATTCAGGACAATGAACACCGGGGAGCTGTTTTTT. Protein product: CASSLFRTMNTGELFF. V gene TRBV7-8 combines with J gene TRBJ2-2; D possibly corresponds to TRBD1 (5 bases). The CDR3 totals 16 residues. CDR1 and CDR2 from the germline V gene are SGHVS and FQNEAQ. Trimming stripped 2 bases from V and 1 base from J, with 11 bases between.

The CDR3 spells CASSLARLAVITDTQYF. CDR3 sequence (DNA): TGTGCCAGCAGCTTGGCTCGACTAGCGGTCATCACAGATACGCAGTATTTT. V gene TRBV5-6 combines with J gene TRBJ2-3, with 9 positions matching TRBD2. Germline CDR1 reads SGHDT; CDR2 reads YYEEEE. This CDR3 contains 17 residues. V gave up 0 bases and J gave up 2 bases; unmatched junction bases: 7. Using reference TRBV5-6 and TRBJ2-3 for the parts outside the CDR3, the full variable domain is DAGVTQSPTHLIKTRGQQVTLRCSPKSGHDTVSWYQQALGQGPQFIFQYYEEEERQRGNFPDRFSGHQFPNYSSELNVNALLLGDSALYLCASSLARLAVITDTQYFGPGTRLTVL.

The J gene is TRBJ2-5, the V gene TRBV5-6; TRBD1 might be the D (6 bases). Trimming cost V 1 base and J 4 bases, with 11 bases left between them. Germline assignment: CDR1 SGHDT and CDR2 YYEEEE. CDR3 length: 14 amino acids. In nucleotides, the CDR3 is TGTGCCAGCAGCTTGCCAGGGGTGGTAGAGACCCAGTACTTC. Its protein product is CASSLPGVVETQYF.

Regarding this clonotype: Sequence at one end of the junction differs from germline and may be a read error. CDR3 in DNA: TGTGCCAGGAGCCCTACGGGCCGGGAGCAGTTCTTC. It translates to CARSPTGREQFF. J is TRBJ2-1 and V is TRBV4-2; D is unresolved. The CDR3 is made up of 12 amino acids. Germline CDR1 is LGHNA and CDR2 is YNFKEQ.

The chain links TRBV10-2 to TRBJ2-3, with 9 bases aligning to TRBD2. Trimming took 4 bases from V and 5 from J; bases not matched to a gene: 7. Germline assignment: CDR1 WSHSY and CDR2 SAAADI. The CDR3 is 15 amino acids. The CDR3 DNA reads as TGCGCCAGCAGTGTTGGGCGGGGGGGCCTAGATACGCAGTATTTT. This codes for CASSVGRGGLDTQYF.

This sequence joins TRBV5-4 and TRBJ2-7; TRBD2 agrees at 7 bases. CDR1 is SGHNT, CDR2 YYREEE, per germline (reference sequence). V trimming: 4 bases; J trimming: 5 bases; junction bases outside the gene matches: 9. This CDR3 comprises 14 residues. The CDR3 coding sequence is TGTGCCAGCAGCCTAAGCCGGGGGGTCCACGAGCAGTACTTC. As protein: CASSLSRGVHEQYF.

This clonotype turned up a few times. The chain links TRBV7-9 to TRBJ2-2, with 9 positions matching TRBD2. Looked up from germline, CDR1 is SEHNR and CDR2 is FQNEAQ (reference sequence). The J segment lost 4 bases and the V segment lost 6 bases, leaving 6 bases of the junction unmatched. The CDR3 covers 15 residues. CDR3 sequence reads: CASSSGTSFTGELFF. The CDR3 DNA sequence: TGTGCCAGCAGTTCCGGGACTAGCTTCACCGGGGAGCTGTTTTTT.

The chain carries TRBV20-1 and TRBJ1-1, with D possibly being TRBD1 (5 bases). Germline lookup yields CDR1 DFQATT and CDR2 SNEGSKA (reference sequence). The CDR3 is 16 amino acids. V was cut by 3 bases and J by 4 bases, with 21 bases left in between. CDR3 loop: CSARRSPGRWGTEAFF. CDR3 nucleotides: TGCAGTGCTAGGCGGAGTCCGGGGCGCTGGGGCACTGAAGCTTTCTTT.

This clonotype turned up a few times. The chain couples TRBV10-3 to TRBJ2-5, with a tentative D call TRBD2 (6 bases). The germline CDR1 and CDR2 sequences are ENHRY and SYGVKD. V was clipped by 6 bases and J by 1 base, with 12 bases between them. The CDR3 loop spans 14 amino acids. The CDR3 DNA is TGTGCCATCAGGTCTCGGGACTCCCAAGAGACCCAGTACTTC. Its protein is CAIRSRDSQETQYF.

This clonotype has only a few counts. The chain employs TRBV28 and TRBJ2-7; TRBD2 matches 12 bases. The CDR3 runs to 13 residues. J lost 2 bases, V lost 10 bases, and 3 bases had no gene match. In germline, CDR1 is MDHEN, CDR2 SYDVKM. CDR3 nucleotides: TGTGCCACCGGACTAGCGGGGACCTACGAGCAGTACTTC. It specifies CATGLAGTYEQYF.

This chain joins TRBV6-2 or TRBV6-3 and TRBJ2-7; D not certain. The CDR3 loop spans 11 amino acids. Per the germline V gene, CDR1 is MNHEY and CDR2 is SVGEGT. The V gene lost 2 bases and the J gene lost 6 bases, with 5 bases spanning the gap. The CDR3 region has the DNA TGTGCCAGCAGTTACCGGTTCGAGCAGTACTTC. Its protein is CASSYRFEQYF.

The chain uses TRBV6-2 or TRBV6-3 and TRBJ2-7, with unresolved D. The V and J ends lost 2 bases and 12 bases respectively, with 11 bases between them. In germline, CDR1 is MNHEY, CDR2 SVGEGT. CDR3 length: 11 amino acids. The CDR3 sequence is CASSYGQRTYF. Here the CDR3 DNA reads TGTGCCAGCAGTTACGGCCAGCGAACGTACTTC.